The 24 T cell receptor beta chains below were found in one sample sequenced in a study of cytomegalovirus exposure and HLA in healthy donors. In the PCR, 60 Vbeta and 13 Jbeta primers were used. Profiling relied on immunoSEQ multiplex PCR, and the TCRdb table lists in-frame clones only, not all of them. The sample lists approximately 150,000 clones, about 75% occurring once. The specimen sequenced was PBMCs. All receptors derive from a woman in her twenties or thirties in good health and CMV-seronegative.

This CDR3 reads CASSSRGDGNSPLHF. The DNA of the CDR3 is TGTGCCAGCAGCTCACGGGGGGACGGGAATTCACCCCTCCACTTT. The V call is TRBV7-3, the J call TRBJ1-6; weak D call: TRBD1 (5 bases). Deletions cut 4 bases from V and 7 bases from J, with 14 bases between. The CDR3 runs to 15 residues. From germline, CDR1 is SGHTA and CDR2 FQGTGA.

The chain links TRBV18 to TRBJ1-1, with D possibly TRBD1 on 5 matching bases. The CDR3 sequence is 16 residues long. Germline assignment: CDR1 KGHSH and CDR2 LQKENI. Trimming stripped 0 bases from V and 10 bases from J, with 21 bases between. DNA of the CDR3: TGTGCCAGCTCACCACCGAAGTCTGGGGGGTACCAACCAGCTTTCTTT. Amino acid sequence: CASSPPKSGGYQPAFF.

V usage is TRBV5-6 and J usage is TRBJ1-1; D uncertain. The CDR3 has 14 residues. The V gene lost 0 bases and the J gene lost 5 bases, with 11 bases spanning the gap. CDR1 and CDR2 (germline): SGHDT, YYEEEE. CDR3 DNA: TGTGCCAGCAGCTTGGCAGGATTCCTAACTGAAGCTTTCTTT. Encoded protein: CASSLAGFLTEAFF.

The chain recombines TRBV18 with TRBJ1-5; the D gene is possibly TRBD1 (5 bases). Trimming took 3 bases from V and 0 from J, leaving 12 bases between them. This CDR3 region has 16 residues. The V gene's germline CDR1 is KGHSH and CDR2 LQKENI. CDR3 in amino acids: CASSPGEGSSNQPQHF. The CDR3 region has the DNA TGTGCCAGCTCACCGGGGGAGGGGAGTAGCAATCAGCCCCAGCATTTT.

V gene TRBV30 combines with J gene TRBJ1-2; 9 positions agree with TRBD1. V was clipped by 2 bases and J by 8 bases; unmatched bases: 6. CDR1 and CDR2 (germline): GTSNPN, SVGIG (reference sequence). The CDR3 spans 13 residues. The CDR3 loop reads CAWSYGQGSGYTF. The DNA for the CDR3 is TGTGCCTGGAGTTACGGACAGGGGAGCGGCTACACCTTC.

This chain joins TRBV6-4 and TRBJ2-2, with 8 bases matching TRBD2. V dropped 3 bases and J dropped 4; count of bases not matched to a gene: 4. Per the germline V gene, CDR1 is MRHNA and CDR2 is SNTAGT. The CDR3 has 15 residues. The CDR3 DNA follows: TGTGCCAGCAGTGAGGTAGCGGGGACCACCGGGGAGCTGTTTTTT. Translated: CASSEVAGTTGELFF.

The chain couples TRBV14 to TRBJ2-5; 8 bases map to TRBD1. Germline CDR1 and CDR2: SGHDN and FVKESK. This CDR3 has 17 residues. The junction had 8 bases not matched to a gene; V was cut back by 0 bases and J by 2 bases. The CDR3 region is CASSQDARTGWQETQYF. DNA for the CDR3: TGTGCCAGCAGCCAAGATGCCCGGACAGGGTGGCAAGAGACCCAGTACTTC.

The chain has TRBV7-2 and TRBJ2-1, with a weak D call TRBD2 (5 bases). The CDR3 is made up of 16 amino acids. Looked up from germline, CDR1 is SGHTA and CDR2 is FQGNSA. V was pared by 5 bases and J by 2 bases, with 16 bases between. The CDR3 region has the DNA TGTGCCAGCAGCCGATCCGGACTTAGAACCTACAATGAGCAGTTCTTC. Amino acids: CASSRSGLRTYNEQFF.

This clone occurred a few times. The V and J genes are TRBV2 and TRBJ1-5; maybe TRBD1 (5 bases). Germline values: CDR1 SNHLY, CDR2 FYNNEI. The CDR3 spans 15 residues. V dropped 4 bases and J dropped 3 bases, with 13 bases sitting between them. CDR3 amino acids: CASSVGQAFNQPQHF. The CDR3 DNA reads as TGTGCCAGCAGTGTGGGGCAGGCCTTCAATCAGCCCCAGCATTTT.

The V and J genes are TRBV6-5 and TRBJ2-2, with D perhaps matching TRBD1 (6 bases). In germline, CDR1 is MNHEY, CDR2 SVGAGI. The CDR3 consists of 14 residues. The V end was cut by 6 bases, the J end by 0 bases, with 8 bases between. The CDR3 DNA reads TGTGCCAGCAGACGGACAGCGAACACCGGGGAGCTGTTTTTT. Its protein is CASRRTANTGELFF.

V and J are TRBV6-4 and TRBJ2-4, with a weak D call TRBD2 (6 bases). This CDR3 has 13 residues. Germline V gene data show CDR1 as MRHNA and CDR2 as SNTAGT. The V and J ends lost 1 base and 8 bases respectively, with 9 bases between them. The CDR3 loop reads CASSDYPGDIQYF. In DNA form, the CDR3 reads TGTGCCAGCAGTGACTACCCGGGGGACATTCAGTACTTC.

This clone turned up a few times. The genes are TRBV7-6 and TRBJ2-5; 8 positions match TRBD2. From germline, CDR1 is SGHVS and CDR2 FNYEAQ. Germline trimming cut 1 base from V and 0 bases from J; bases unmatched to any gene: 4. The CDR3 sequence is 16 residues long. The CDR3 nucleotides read TGTGCCAGCAGCTTAGAAGCGGGGGTATACCAAGAGACCCAGTACTTC. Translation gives CASSLEAGVYQETQYF.

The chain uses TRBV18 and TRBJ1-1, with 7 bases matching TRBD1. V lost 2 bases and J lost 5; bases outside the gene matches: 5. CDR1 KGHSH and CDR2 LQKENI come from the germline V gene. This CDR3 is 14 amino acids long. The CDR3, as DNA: TGTGCCAGCTCACCAAAATCACAGGGGACTGAAGCTTTCTTT. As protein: CASSPKSQGTEAFF. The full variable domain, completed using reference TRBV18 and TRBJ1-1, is NAGVMQNPRHLVRRRGQEARLRCSPMKGHSHVYWYRQLPEEGLKFMVYLQKENIIDESGMPKERFSAEFPKEGPSILRIQQVVRGDSAAYFCASSPKSQGTEAFFGQGTRLTVV.

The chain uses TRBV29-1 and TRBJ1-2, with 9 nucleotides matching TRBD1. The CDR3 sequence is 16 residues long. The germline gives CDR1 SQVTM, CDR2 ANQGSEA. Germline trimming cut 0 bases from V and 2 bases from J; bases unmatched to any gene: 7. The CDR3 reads CSVEDPGQGENYGYTF. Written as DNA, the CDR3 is TGCAGCGTTGAAGATCCGGGACAGGGAGAGAACTATGGCTACACCTTC.

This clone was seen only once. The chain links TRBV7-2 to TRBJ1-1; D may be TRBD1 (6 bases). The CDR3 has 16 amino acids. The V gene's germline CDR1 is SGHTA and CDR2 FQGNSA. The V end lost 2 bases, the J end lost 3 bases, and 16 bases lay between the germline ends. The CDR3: CASSLFRDIGYTEAFF. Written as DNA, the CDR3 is TGTGCCAGCAGCTTATTCAGGGACATAGGATACACTGAAGCTTTCTTT.

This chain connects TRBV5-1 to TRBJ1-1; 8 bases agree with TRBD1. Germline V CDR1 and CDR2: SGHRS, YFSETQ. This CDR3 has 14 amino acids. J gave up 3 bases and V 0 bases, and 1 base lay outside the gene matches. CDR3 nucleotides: TGCGCCAGCAGCTTGGTGACAGGGGACACTGAAGCTTTCTTT. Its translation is CASSLVTGDTEAFF.

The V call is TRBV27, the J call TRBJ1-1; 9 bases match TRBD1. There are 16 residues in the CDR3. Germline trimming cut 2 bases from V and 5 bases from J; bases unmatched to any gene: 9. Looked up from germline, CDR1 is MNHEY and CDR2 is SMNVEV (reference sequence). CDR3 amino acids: CASSLRRDRVGTEAFF. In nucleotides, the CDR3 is TGTGCCAGCAGTTTAAGGAGGGACAGGGTTGGAACTGAAGCTTTCTTT.

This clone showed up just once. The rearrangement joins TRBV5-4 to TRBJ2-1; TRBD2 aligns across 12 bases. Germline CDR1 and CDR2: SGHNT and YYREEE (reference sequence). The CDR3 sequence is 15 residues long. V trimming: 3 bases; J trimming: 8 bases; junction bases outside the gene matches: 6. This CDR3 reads CASSSTSGGSHEQFF. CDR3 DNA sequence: TGTGCCAGCAGCTCGACTAGCGGGGGATCGCATGAGCAGTTCTTC.

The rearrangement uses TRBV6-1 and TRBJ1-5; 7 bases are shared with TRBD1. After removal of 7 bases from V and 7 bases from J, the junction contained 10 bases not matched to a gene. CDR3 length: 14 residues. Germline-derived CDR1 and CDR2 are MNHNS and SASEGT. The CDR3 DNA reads TGTGCCAGCATAGGGGACAGAGGTGGACAGCCCCAGCATTTT. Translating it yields CASIGDRGGQPQHF.

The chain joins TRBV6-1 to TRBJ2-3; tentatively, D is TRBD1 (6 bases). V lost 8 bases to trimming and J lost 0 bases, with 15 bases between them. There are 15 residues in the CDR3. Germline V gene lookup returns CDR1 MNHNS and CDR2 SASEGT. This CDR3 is CASGVQGLSTDTQYF. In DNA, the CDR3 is TGTGCCAGCGGGGTGCAGGGGCTTAGCACAGATACGCAGTATTTT.

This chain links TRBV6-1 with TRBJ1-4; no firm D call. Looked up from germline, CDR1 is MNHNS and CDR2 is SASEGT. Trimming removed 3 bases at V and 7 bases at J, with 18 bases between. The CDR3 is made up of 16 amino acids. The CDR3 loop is CASSEAEVGVFEKLFF. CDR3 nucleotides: TGTGCCAGCAGTGAGGCGGAGGTGGGAGTTTTTGAAAAACTGTTTTTT.

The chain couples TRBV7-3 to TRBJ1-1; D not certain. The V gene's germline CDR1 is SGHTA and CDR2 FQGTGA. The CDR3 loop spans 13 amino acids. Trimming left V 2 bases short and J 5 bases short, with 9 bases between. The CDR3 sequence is CASSLAMETEAFF. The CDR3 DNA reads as TGTGCCAGCAGCTTAGCGATGGAGACTGAAGCTTTCTTT.

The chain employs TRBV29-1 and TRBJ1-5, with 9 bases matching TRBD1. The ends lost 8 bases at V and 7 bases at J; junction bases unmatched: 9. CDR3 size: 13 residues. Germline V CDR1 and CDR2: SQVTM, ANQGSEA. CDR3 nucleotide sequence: TGCAGCCCGGAACAGGGGGCCCGACAGCCCCAGCATTTT. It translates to CSPEQGARQPQHF.

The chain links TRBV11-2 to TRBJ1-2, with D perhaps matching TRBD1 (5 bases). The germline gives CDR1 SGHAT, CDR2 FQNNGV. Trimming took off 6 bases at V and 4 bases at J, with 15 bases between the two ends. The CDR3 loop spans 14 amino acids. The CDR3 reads CASRPLRQPYGYTF. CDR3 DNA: TGTGCCAGCAGGCCACTACGACAGCCCTATGGCTACACCTTC.